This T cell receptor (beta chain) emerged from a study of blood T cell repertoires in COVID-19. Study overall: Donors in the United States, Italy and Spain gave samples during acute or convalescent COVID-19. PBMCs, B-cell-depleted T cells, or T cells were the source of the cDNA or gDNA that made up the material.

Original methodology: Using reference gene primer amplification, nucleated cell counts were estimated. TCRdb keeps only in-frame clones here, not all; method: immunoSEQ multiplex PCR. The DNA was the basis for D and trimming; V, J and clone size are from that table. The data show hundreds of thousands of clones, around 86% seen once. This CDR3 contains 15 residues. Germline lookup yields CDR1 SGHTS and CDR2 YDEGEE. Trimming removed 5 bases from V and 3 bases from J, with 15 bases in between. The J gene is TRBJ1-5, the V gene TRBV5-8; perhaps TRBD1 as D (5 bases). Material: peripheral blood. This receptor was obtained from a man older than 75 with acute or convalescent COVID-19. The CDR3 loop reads CASRSTGYLNQPQHF. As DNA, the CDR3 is TGTGCCAGCAGAAGTACAGGCTATCTCAATCAGCCCCAGCATTTT.